The present entry profiles one TCR beta chain with its context. This clone's antigen is unknown. The sample holds no much larger clone one base away, and base qualities are not on file. V loses 0 bases at its end and J loses 9 bases; junction bases beyond the gene matches: 10. The germline V gene (reference sequence) provides CDR1 SGHNT and CDR2 YYREEE. There are 17 amino acids in the CDR3, from cysteine to phenylalanine inclusive. Kept here is only the CDR3 DNA, which spans 51 bases and is read in frame from base 1. TCRbeta CDR3 regions were amplified from genomic DNA by means of the immunoSEQ Assay, a bias-controlled multiplex PCR. The study's processing was this. Within the assay, amplification of reference gene primers was used to estimate how many nucleated cells each sample contained. Sequence reads were collapsed and filtered to measure the absolute abundance of every unique TCRbeta CDR3 rearrangement. For each sample, productive Simpson clonality was calculated as the square root of Simpson's diversity index over productive rearrangements. TCRdb holds this immuneACCESS table with in-frame rearrangements only. Some clones are missing; in checked studies, unresolved V genes explain under half, and the rest has no known cause. The DNA gave D and trimming, while V, J and clone size come from that table. The sample table holds 40,000 to 60,000 clones, of which roughly 84% were seen once. The ten largest clones take up 13% to 15% of the sample.

These data originate in a study of blood T cell repertoires in COVID-19 (TCRdb year 2020). For the study in its entirety: Samples from collaborators originated in the United States, Italy and Spain and spanned both the acute and convalescent phases of COVID-19. The prospective study material was composed of cDNA or gDNA derived from T cells, B-cell-depleted T cells, or PBMCs. Subjects who had been exposed to COVID-19, were actively infected with it, or had recovered from it provided the deeply sampled blood TCRbeta repertoires that made up the dataset. The repertoires were made available in a free public database intended to serve as a resource for research on the immune response to SARS-CoV-2. Samples were obtained from the ongoing ImmuneRACE study (first 160 participants) and from about 1,300 subjects provided by 6 global collaborators. Sample metadata almost always included a de-identified subject ID, COVID-19 status, age in years and sex. Where available, HLA class I and class II types were obtained from metadata supplied by the sample provider rather than from assay-based typing. Points the paper makes about the study in general: The amount of clinical and demographic metadata varied by source and participant and was provided uncurated.

Collaborating institutions collected whole blood in K2EDTA tubes following their own protocols. For TCRbeta analysis, collaborators shipped samples as frozen whole blood, isolated PBMCs, or DNA extracted from either of those sample types. The origin of this receptor is a human donor in a cohort sampled during active COVID-19. Sequencing was performed on peripheral blood. The chain is made from TRBV5-4 and TRBJ1-6; 9 middle bases align to TRBD1. The CDR3 region: CASSLGGLRTGVSPLHF. The nucleotide sequence is given as TGTGCCAGCAGCTTGGGGGGGCTTAGGACAGGGGTTTCACCCCTCCACTTT. Outside the CDR3, residues come from the reference TRBV5-4 and TRBJ1-6 proteins, so the full variable domain is: ETGVTQSPTHLIKTRGQQVTLRCSSQSGHNTVSWYQQALGQGPQFIFQYYREEENGRGNFPPRFSGLQFPNYSSELNVNALELDDSALYLCASSLGGLRTGVSPLHFGNGTRLTVT.